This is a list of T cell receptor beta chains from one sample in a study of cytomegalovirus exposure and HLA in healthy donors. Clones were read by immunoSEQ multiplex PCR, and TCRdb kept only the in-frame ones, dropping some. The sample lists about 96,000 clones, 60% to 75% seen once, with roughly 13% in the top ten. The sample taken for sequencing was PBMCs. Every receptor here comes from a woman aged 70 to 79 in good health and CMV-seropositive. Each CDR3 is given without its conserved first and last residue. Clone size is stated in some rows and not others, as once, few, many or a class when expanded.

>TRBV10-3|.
AISESLRQGTYEQY
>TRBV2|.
ASSARLAIGTEQY
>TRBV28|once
ASSWRTGGYSGANVLT
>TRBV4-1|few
ASSPQQGPPYSNQPQH
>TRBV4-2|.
ASSQDRTAGTYEQY
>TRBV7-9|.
ASSLTPGQGNEKLF
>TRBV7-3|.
ASSLTKDRGLFTGELF
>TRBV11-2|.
ASSLPGQGLLYGYT
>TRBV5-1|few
ASNVNRVAGQETQY
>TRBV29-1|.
SVVAGGPYEQY
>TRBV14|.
ASSREGKFGGSSYEQY
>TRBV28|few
ASFPSPGTGGRSEQY
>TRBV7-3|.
ASSVEGQGGSRGELF
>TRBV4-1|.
ASSLHPTGTGSTGELF
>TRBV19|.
ASSSTSGSYEQY
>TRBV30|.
ATVTGGSPLH
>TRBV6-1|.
ASSEYRGILGANEKLF
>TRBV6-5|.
ASSYGARYQETQY
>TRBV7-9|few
ASSLAGGRALGTQY
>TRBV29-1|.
SVGPPEGGSTEAF
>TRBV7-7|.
ASSWGQGVETQY
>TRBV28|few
ASKGVGGFEQY
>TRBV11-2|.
ASSLDPQGIGGYT
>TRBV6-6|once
ASRNGAGASYEQY
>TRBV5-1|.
ASSQGNPSTDTQY
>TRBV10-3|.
AISARTGQDQPQH
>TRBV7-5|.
ARSLGPGGFYEQY
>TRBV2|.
ASSEGRGDQPQH
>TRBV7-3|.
ASSTTRDNEQF
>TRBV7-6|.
ASSLSQRTEAF
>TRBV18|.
ASSPLPRQNTGELF
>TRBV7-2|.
ASSTGMNTEAF
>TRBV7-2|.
ASSQDRADYGYT
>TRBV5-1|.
ASSLAGTSTDTQY
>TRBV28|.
ASSKAGTGNHYGYT